A selection of T cell receptor beta chains follows, all from one sample in a study of human T cells and chemical hapten exposure. TCRdb called the RACE reads again in MiXCR, with one record for every CDR3 protein. The top ten hold roughly 2% of the sample, which has 80,000 to 95,000 distinct CDR3 sequences, about 10% seen once. The input for sequencing was whole blood, taken in connection with sensitization to the hapten diphenylcyclopropenone (DPC). These receptors originate from a man aged 40-55 years with alopecia areata. Some clones in this sample may be carry-over from other donors' samples. Each CDR3 is given with its conserved first and last residue. The D gene is left open where the match is weak. Not all rows give a size; the values are once, few, many and, for expanded clones, a class.

- | - | TRBJ2-7 | TRBV20-1 | CSSQGRTYEQYF | TGCAGTTCCCAAGGGCGGACCTACGAGCAGTACTTC
TRBD1 | few | TRBJ1-5 | TRBV28 | CASSSIRDRASNQPQHF | TGTGCCAGCAGTTCGATCCGGGACAGAGCCTCCAATCAGCCCCAGCATTTT
- | few | TRBJ1-6 | TRBV5-1 | CASSLSEEVSPLHF | TGCGCCAGCAGCTTGTCCGAGGAGGTTTCACCCCTCCACTTT
- | few | TRBJ1-1 | TRBV28 | CASSRRHLNTEAFF | TGTGCCAGCAGCCGTCGACACCTGAACACTGAAGCTTTCTTT
- | - | TRBJ1-2 | TRBV28 | CASSPTVWVWTF | TGTGCCAGCAGTCCCACCGTCTGGGTTTGGACCTTC
- | - | TRBJ1-1 | TRBV2 | CASSEVVPNTEAFF | TGTGCCAGCAGTGAAGTTGTGCCGAACACTGAAGCTTTCTTT
TRBD2 | many | TRBJ2-4 | TRBV11-2 | CASSPRTSGRAWSLAKNIQYF | TGTGCCAGCAGCCCGCGGACTAGCGGGAGGGCCTGGTCATTAGCCAAAAACATTCAGTACTTC
- | few | TRBJ1-5 | TRBV19 | CASSIKAVGRSDNQPQHF | TGTGCCAGTAGTATAAAGGCCGTCGGCAGGAGCGATAATCAGCCCCAGCATTTT
TRBD2 | - | TRBJ2-2 | TRBV6-5 | CASRVAGGVAGELFF | TGTGCCAGCAGGGTAGCGGGAGGGGTCGCCGGGGAGCTGTTTTTT
- | - | TRBJ2-3 | TRBV4-1 | CASSQAGTSSTDTQYF | TGCGCCAGCAGCCAGGCCGGGACTTCTAGCACAGATACGCAGTATTTT
- | few | TRBJ2-3 | TRBV27 | CASSMGLLSDAQYF | TGTGCCAGCAGTATGGGACTCCTGTCGGATGCGCAGTATTTT
TRBD1 | many | TRBJ2-5 | TRBV20-1 | CSASPRTGREETQYF | TGCAGTGCTAGCCCAAGGACAGGGCGGGAAGAGACCCAGTACTTC
TRBD1 | - | TRBJ2-5 | TRBV30 | CAWSPPGQGKETQYF | TGTGCCTGGAGTCCCCCCGGACAGGGGAAGGAGACCCAGTACTTC
TRBD2 | few | TRBJ2-5 | TRBV7-9 | CASSLASGRARETQYF | TGTGCCAGCAGCTTAGCTAGCGGGAGGGCCCGAGAGACCCAGTACTTC
TRBD1 | many | TRBJ1-5 | TRBV12-3/TRBV12-4 | CASRDREGQPQHF | TGTGCCAGCAGAGACAGGGAGGGCCAGCCCCAGCATTTT
- | few | TRBJ2-3 | TRBV6-2/TRBV6-3 | CASSDGQISTDTQYF | TGTGCCAGCAGCGACGGACAGATTAGCACAGATACGCAGTATTTT
TRBD2 | - | TRBJ2-1 | TRBV5-1 | CASSPGRRTSGSNEQFF | TGCGCCAGCAGCCCTGGGAGAAGGACTAGCGGGAGTAATGAGCAGTTCTTC
- | few | TRBJ2-7 | TRBV20-1 | CSARDGGADPYEQYF | TGCAGTGCTAGAGATGGGGGGGCCGACCCCTACGAGCAGTACTTC
- | - | TRBJ2-1 | TRBV6-2/TRBV6-3 | CASSWWEFENEQFF | TGTGCCAGCAGTTGGTGGGAATTTGAGAATGAGCAGTTCTTC
- | few | TRBJ1-1 | TRBV3-1 | CASSQTFVNTEAFF | TGTGCCAGCAGCCAGACTTTCGTAAACACTGAAGCTTTCTTT
- | few | TRBJ2-1 | TRBV10-2 | CASSESPGLPVPEQFF | TGCGCCAGCAGTGAGTCGCCGGGGCTACCGGTCCCTGAGCAGTTCTTC
- | - | TRBJ2-7 | TRBV20-1 | CSARDTAGRGQYF | TGCAGTGCTAGAGACACTGCGGGTCGTGGGCAGTACTTC
- | few | TRBJ2-3 | TRBV6-1 | CAGRSGPDTQYF | TGTGCCGGCCGATCGGGCCCAGATACGCAGTATTTT
- | few | TRBJ1-5 | TRBV6-2/TRBV6-3 | CASRAGTGNQPQHF | TGTGCCAGCAGAGCAGGGACGGGCAATCAGCCCCAGCATTTT
- | few | TRBJ1-5 | TRBV15 | CATSRDPGEPQHF | TGTGCCACCAGCAGAGATCCAGGGGAGCCCCAGCATTTT
- | - | TRBJ2-7 | TRBV2 | CASTGSYEQYF | TGTGCCAGCACTGGCTCCTACGAGCAGTACTTC
- | - | TRBJ1-1 | TRBV6-1 | CASKIRTASPSPSEAFF | TGTGCCAGCAAAATTAGGACGGCCTCTCCTTCCCCTTCGGAAGCTTTCTTT
- | many | TRBJ1-2 | TRBV4-3 | CASSQAYSDGYTF | TGTGCCAGCAGCCAGGCATACAGCGATGGCTACACCTTC
- | few | TRBJ1-2 | TRBV12-3/TRBV12-4 | CASSFVSPSGYTF | TGTGCCAGCAGTTTCGTTTCACCCTCAGGCTACACCTTC
- | many | TRBJ1-1 | TRBV7-9 | CASSSTGTPNTEAFF | TGTGCCAGCAGCTCTACAGGGACCCCGAACACTGAAGCTTTCTTT
- | few | TRBJ2-3 | TRBV7-9 | CASSSPGLKWGTDTQYF | TGTGCCAGCAGCTCCCCGGGCCTCAAATGGGGCACAGATACGCAGTATTTT
- | few | TRBJ1-4 | TRBV11-2 | CASSPNEKLFF | TGTGCCAGCAGCCCTAATGAAAAACTGTTTTTT
- | - | TRBJ2-3 | TRBV12-3/TRBV12-4 | CASSFGLSTDTQYF | TGTGCCAGCAGTTTCGGCCTTAGCACAGATACGCAGTATTTT
- | few | TRBJ2-2 | TRBV7-2 | CASSLEERSGLFF | TGTGCCAGCAGCTTAGAGGAAAGGAGTGGGCTGTTTTTT
- | few | TRBJ1-1 | TRBV29-1 | CSVLGGISWAANTEAFF | TGCAGCGTTCTGGGGGGTATTTCCTGGGCCGCGAACACTGAAGCTTTCTTT
TRBD2 | - | TRBJ2-3 | TRBV28 | CASFSGGPTDTQYF | TGTGCCAGCTTTTCGGGAGGGCCAACAGATACGCAGTATTTT
TRBD1 | - | TRBJ1-1 | TRBV5-6 | CASSLIPGQATEAFF | TGTGCCAGCAGCCTGATCCCGGGACAGGCAACAGAAGCTTTCTTT
- | - | TRBJ2-1 | TRBV5-4 | CASSLDPGQYNEQFF | TGTGCCAGCAGCTTGGACCCTGGACAATACAATGAGCAGTTCTTC
TRBD2 | - | TRBJ2-7 | TRBV15 | CATSRGGTSNEQYF | TGTGCCACCAGCAGAGGCGGGACTAGCAACGAGCAGTACTTC
- | - | TRBJ2-5 | TRBV5-1 | CASSQGNLETQYF | TGCGCCAGCAGCCAGGGAAATCTAGAGACCCAGTACTTC
- | many | TRBJ1-1 | TRBV28 | CASQGGALDTEAFF | TGTGCCAGTCAAGGGGGGGCGCTTGACACTGAAGCTTTCTTT
- | - | TRBJ2-3 | TRBV5-1 | CASSLDRVYPDTQYF | TGCGCCAGCAGCTTGGATCGGGTCTACCCAGATACGCAGTATTTT
TRBD1 | - | TRBJ1-1 | TRBV12-3/TRBV12-4 | CASSPGQGWGGAFF | TGTGCCAGCAGTCCAGGACAGGGATGGGGGGGGGCTTTCTTT